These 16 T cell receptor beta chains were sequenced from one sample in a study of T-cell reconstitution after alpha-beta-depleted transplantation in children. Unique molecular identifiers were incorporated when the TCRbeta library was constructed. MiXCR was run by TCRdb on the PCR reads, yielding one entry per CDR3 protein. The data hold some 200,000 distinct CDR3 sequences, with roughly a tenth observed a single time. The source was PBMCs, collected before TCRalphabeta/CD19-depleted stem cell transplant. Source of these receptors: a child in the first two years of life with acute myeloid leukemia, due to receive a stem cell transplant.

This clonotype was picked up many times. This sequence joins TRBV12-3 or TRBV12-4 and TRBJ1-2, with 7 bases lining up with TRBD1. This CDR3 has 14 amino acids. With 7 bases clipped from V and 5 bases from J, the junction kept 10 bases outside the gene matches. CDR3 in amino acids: CASTISGTAYGYTF. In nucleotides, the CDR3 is TGTGCCAGCACCATATCCGGGACAGCTTATGGCTACACCTTC.

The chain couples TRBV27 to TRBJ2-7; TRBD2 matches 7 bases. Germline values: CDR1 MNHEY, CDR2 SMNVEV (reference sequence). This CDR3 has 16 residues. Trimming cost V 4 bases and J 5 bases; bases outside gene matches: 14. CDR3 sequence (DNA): TGTGCCAGCAGTTCCCCGCGGGCTAGCGGCCCGCACGAGCAGTACTTC. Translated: CASSSPRASGPHEQYF.

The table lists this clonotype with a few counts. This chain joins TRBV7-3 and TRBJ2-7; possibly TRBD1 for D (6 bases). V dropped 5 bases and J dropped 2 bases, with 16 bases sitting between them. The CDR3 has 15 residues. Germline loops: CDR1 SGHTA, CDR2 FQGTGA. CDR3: CASSPNFRQAYEQYF. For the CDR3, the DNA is TGTGCCAGCAGCCCAAACTTCAGACAGGCCTACGAGCAGTACTTC. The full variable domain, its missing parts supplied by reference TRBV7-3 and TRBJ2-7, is GAGVSQTPSNKVTEKGKYVELRCDPISGHTALYWYRQSLGQGPEFLIYFQGTGAADDSGLPNDRFFAVRPEGSVSTLKIQRTERGDSAVYLCASSPNFRQAYEQYFGPGTRLTVT.

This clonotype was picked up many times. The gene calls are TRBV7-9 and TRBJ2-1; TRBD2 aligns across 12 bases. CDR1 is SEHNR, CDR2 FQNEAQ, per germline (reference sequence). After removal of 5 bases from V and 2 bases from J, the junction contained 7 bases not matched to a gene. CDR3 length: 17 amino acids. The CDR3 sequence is CASSPPGLAGTYNEQFF. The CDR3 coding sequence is TGTGCCAGCAGCCCCCCGGGACTAGCGGGTACCTACAATGAGCAGTTCTTC.

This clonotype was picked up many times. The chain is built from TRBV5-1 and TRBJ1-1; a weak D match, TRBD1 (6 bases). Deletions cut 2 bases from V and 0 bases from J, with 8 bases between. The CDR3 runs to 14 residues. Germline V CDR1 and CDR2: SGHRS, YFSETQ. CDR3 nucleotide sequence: TGCGCCAGCAGCTTATGGGGGCTGAACACTGAAGCTTTCTTT. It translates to CASSLWGLNTEAFF.

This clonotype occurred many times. In nucleotides, the CDR3 is TGCAGCGGCTTCGATGGAAATGAGCAGTTCTTC. Amino acid sequence: CSGFDGNEQFF. The chain uses TRBV29-1 and TRBJ2-1; D gene unclear. V lost 7 bases, J lost 7 bases, and 11 bases lay in between. This CDR3 region has 11 residues. CDR1 is SQVTM, CDR2 ANQGSEA, per germline.

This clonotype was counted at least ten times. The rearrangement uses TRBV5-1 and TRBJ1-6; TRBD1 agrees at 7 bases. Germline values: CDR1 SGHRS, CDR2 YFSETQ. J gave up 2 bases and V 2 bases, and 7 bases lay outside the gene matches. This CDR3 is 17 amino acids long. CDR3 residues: CASSLRSGQTYNSPLHF. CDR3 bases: TGCGCCAGCAGCTTACGATCGGGACAGACCTATAATTCACCCCTCCACTTT. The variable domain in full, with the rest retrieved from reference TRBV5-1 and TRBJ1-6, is KAGVTQTPRYLIKTRGQQVTLSCSPISGHRSVSWYQQTPGQGLQFLFEYFSETQRNKGNFPGRFSGRQFSNSRSEMNVSTLELGDSALYLCASSLRSGQTYNSPLHFGNGTRLTVT.

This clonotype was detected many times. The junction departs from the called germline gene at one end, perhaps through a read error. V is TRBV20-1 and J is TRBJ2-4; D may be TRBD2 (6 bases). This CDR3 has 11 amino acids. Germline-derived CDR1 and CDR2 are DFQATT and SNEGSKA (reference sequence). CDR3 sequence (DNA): TGCAGTGCTACAACCGGGAGTATATTTACCTTC. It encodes CSATTGSIFTF.

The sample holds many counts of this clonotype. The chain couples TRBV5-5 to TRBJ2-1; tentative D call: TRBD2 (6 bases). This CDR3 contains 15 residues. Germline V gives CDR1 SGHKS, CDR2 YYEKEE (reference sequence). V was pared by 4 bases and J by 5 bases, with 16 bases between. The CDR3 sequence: CASSRDWYSDNEQFF. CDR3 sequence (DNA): TGTGCCAGCAGCCGGGACTGGTACAGTGACAATGAGCAGTTCTTC.

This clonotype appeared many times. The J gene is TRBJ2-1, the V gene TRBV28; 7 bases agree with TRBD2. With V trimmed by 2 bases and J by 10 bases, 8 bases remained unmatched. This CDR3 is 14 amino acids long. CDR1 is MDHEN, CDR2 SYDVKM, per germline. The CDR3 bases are TGTGCCAGCAGTTTAGCGGGAGACGTGGGGGAGCAGTTCTTC. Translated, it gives CASSLAGDVGEQFF.

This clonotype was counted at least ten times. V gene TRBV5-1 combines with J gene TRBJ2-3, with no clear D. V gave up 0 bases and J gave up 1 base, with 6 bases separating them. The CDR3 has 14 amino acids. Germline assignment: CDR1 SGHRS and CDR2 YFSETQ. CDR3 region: CASSLGARTDTQYF. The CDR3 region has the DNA TGCGCCAGCAGCTTGGGGGCTCGCACAGATACGCAGTATTTT.

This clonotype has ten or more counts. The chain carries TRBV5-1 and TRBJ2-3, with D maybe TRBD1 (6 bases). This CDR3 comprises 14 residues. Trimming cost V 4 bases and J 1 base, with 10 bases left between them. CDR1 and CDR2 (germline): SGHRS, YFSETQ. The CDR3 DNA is TGCGCCAGCAGCCCCCGACAGGGCACAGATACGCAGTATTTT. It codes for CASSPRQGTDTQYF.

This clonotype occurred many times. In DNA form, the CDR3 reads TGTGCCAGCAGCGTAGTAGCGGGAGGACCAGATACGCAGTATTTT. It encodes CASSVVAGGPDTQYF. The chain recombines TRBV9 with TRBJ2-3; 10 nucleotides line up with TRBD2. Germline V gene sequence: CDR1 SGDLS, CDR2 YYNGEE. J gave up 4 bases and V 0 bases, and 2 bases lay outside the gene matches. This CDR3 contains 15 residues.

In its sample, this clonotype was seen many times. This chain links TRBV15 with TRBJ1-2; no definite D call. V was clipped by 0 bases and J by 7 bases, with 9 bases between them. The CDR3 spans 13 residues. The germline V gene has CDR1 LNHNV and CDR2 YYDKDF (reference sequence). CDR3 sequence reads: CATSRDRAGGYTF. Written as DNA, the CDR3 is TGTGCCACCAGCAGAGATCGGGCCGGTGGCTACACCTTC.

The chain's CDR3 is CAWSLLSYEQYF. The CDR3 coding sequence is TGTGCCTGGTCCCTCCTTTCCTACGAGCAGTACTTC. The chain links TRBV30 to TRBJ2-7; D uncertain. Germline CDR1 is GTSNPN and CDR2 is SVGIG (reference sequence). CDR3 length equals 12 residues. Trimming shortened V by 5 bases and J by 1 base, and 9 bases separated the two germline ends.

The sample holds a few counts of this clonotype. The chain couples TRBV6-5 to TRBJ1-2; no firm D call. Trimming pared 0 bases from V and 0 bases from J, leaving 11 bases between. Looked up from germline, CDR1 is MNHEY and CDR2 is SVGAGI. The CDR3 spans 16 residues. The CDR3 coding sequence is TGTGCCAGCAGTTACTCGCCTCTGGGATCTAACTATGGCTACACCTTC. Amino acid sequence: CASSYSPLGSNYGYTF.